The 29 T cell receptor beta chains presented below share a single source sample, sequenced in a study of CXCR3-negative and CXCR3-positive naive CD8 T cells. No antigens are known for them. 5' RACE that incorporated UMI labels was used to prepare the TRB cDNA libraries. No DNA is given; TCRdb re-called the 5' RACE reads and lists each CDR3 protein once. Across about 60,000 distinct CDR3 sequences, the top ten clones capture about 0.78% of the sample. Broader study findings: Researchers report that CXCR3-positive naive cells carry more hydrophobic TRB CDR3s than CXCR3-negative naive cells.

The sample taken for sequencing was naive CXCR3+ CD8+ T cells from blood. Subset meaning: CD45RO-CCR7+CD27+CD95- naive CD8+ T cells expressing CXCR3 (TNR3+). These receptors all stem from a human donor in good health. Some clones in this sample may be carry-over from other donors' samples.

The CDR3: CSARDRPLAGGPYEQYF. The chain combines TRBV20-1 with TRBJ2-7; without DNA, the TCRdb call of TRBD2 cannot be checked. The V gene's germline CDR1 is DFQATT and CDR2 SNEGSKA (reference sequence). This CDR3 contains 17 residues.

This rearrangement joins TRBV28 to TRBJ1-1; without DNA, the TCRdb call of TRBD1 cannot be checked. The germline V gene encodes CDR1 MDHEN and CDR2 SYDVKM. The CDR3 loop spans 17 amino acids. The CDR3 loop is CASSPRYFGQLNTEAFF.

This chain joins TRBV20-1 and TRBJ1-1; TCRdb proposes TRBD1, but this gene call is untestable without DNA. The CDR3 runs 13 residues. Germline-derived CDR1 and CDR2 are DFQATT and SNEGSKA (reference sequence). CDR3 region: CSAQRGSDTEAFF.

The V and J genes are TRBV10-3 and TRBJ2-5. Germline V lookup: CDR1 ENHRY, CDR2 SYGVKD. The CDR3 has 11 residues. CDR3 sequence: CAISELKTQYF.

The chain has TRBV7-3 and TRBJ2-1; TCRdb lists TRBD2, though no DNA is available to test this call. This CDR3 is 18 amino acids long. In germline, CDR1 is SGHTA, CDR2 FQGTGA. CDR3 in amino acids: CASSSTAGGSSSYNEQFF.

The chain carries TRBV12-3 or TRBV12-4 and TRBJ2-1; checking the TCRdb D call of TRBD2 is not possible without DNA. This CDR3 is 14 amino acids long. The CDR3 reads CASSPRTSGGEQFF.

The chain combines TRBV18 with TRBJ1-1; TCRdb returns TRBD1, unconfirmable since there is no DNA. This CDR3 spans 16 amino acids. In germline, CDR1 is KGHSH, CDR2 LQKENI. This chain's CDR3 is CASSPRDRELLTEAFF.

The chain is built from TRBV15 and TRBJ2-1; TCRdb's assignment of TRBD1 cannot be checked, as there is no DNA. Germline V gene lookup returns CDR1 LNHNV and CDR2 YYDKDF (reference sequence). CDR3 length: 16 amino acids. CDR3: CATSRDIGGQYNEQFF.

This sequence joins TRBV4-3 and TRBJ2-3. The CDR3 has 13 residues. Germline-derived CDR1 and CDR2 are LGHNA and YSLEER. CDR3 sequence: CASSHYSTDTQYF.

The chain links TRBV5-1 to TRBJ1-1; lacking DNA, the TRBD1 call made by TCRdb goes unchecked. This CDR3 is 13 amino acids long. Germline CDR1 SGHRS, CDR2 YFSETQ. The CDR3 spells CASSLTGYTEAFF.

The V gene is TRBV7-9, the J gene TRBJ2-1; with no DNA, the TCRdb D assignment of TRBD2 cannot be verified. Germline V CDR1 and CDR2: SEHNR, FQNEAQ (reference sequence). The CDR3 covers 15 residues. CDR3 amino acids: CASSLALAGANEQFF.

The chain couples TRBV7-9 to TRBJ1-1; TCRdb reports TRBD1, a call that lacks DNA to check it against. Per germline, CDR1 SEHNR and CDR2 FQNEAQ (reference sequence). The CDR3 has 16 residues. CDR3 loop: CASSLASGAINTEAFF. The entire variable domain, with the rest obtained from reference TRBV7-9 and TRBJ1-1, is as follows: DTGVSQNPRHKITKRGQNVTFRCDPISEHNRLYWYRQTLGQGPEFLTYFQNEAQLEKSRLLSDRFSAERPKGSFSTLEIQRTEQGDSAMYLCASSLASGAINTEAFFGQGTRLTVV.

The chain employs TRBV6-6 and TRBJ2-5; TCRdb's D call of TRBD2 is untestable without DNA. The germline CDR1 and CDR2 sequences are MNHNY and SVGAGI (reference sequence). CDR3 length: 18 residues. The CDR3 reads CASSYSSGLAGYQETQYF.

The genes are TRBV14 and TRBJ2-7; as DNA is missing, the TRBD1 call by TCRdb cannot be tested. The CDR3 is 14 residues long. Germline V CDR1 and CDR2: SGHDN, FVKESK. The CDR3 is CASSQGGGTYEQYF.

The chain joins TRBV21-1 to TRBJ2-7; TCRdb picks TRBD1, but there is no DNA to check that call. TRBV21-1 is a pseudogene. There are 15 residues in the CDR3. The CDR3 loop reads CASSTRARTSYEQYF.

V gene TRBV12-3 or TRBV12-4 combines with J gene TRBJ1-3; the TCRdb call, TRBD1, lacks DNA for checking. The CDR3 runs 16 residues. The CDR3 spells CASSLAGQGYGNTIYF.

This chain uses TRBV7-8 with TRBJ2-7; the D gene TCRdb calls, TRBD1, cannot be checked with no DNA. The CDR3 spans 14 residues. From germline, CDR1 is SGHVS and CDR2 FQNEAQ. CDR3 sequence reads: CASSLARESYEQYF.

V gene TRBV29-1 combines with J gene TRBJ2-2; the TCRdb D gene call, TRBD2, has no DNA to confirm it. CDR1 and CDR2 (germline): SQVTM, ANQGSEA. The CDR3 runs to 15 residues. CDR3 in amino acids: CSVEASSYNTGELFF.

The chain couples TRBV7-9 to TRBJ2-2; TCRdb gives TRBD1 as the D gene, but with no DNA this cannot be confirmed. Germline V gene data show CDR1 as SEHNR and CDR2 as FQNEAQ (reference sequence). The length of the CDR3 is 18 residues. The CDR3: CASSLGDRQELTTGELFF.

The rearrangement joins TRBV12-3 or TRBV12-4 to TRBJ2-7. The CDR3 covers 14 residues. The CDR3 is CASSSSTNWYEQYF.

The J gene is TRBJ1-1, the V gene TRBV10-1; TCRdb picks TRBD1, but there is no DNA to check that call. Germline lookup yields CDR1 WNHNN and CDR2 SYGVQD (reference sequence). The CDR3 spans 17 residues. CDR3 protein: CASSNPGQGAGSTEAFF.

The V call is TRBV20-1, the J call TRBJ2-7; TCRdb returns TRBD1, unconfirmable since there is no DNA. CDR1 DFQATT and CDR2 SNEGSKA come from the germline V gene (reference sequence). The CDR3 is 13 residues long. The CDR3 here is CSARERDPYEQYF.

This chain uses TRBV5-1 with TRBJ2-7. Germline V gene sequence: CDR1 SGHRS, CDR2 YFSETQ. CDR3 length: 13 amino acids. The CDR3 is CASSLEYPYEQYF.

CDR3 region: CASSPPTGGDTEAFF. The V gene is TRBV9, the J gene TRBJ1-1; TCRdb proposes TRBD1, but this gene call is untestable without DNA. The CDR3 extends over 15 amino acids. From germline, CDR1 is SGDLS and CDR2 YYNGEE.

V is TRBV4-2 and J is TRBJ2-1. The length of the CDR3 is 16 residues. Germline V CDR1 and CDR2: LGHNA, YNFKEQ. Here the CDR3 reads CASSQSRLVRLHEQFF.

The chain employs TRBV20-1 and TRBJ2-2; TCRdb gives TRBD1 as the D gene, but with no DNA this cannot be confirmed. Germline values: CDR1 DFQATT, CDR2 SNEGSKA (reference sequence). The CDR3 totals 16 residues. CDR3: CSASAAGDAASGELFF.

This rearrangement joins TRBV27 to TRBJ2-7; the TRBD1 assignment by TCRdb is unverifiable without DNA. Germline CDR1 reads MNHEY; CDR2 reads SMNVEV (reference sequence). CDR3 size: 14 residues. CDR3 in amino acids: CASSSAPRRDEQYF.

The chain carries TRBV10-3 and TRBJ1-5. In germline, CDR1 is ENHRY, CDR2 SYGVKD. The CDR3 totals 15 residues. The CDR3 sequence: CAINDPRETNQPQHF.

This chain's CDR3 is CSARAIQPSGGAEETQYF. The chain couples TRBV20-1 to TRBJ2-5; TCRdb's D call of TRBD2 is untestable without DNA. From germline, CDR1 is DFQATT and CDR2 SNEGSKA (reference sequence). This CDR3 has 18 amino acids.